This T cell receptor (beta chain) came from a study of cytomegalovirus exposure and HLA in healthy donors. At the level of the study: Unique TCRs from HLA-typed donors, 65 million to 85 million of them, were held in an early data release. Of about 390 genotyped donors, around 86% grouped in the Caucasian-associated ancestry cluster. Regarding the study as a whole: For most subjects, TCR beta sequences were reported to predict HLA-A and HLA-B alleles with accuracy. Altogether, 150 to 200 TCR beta chains were recorded as cytomegalovirus-associated.

As to this clone: Its antigen is undetermined.

Primers: 60 Vbeta forward and 13 Jbeta reverse. Sequencing used immunoSEQ multiplex PCR; TCRdb keeps in-frame clones, though not all of them. The profile shows 130,000 or so clones, 84% of them singletons. The CDR3 consists of 14 residues. Germline V lookup: CDR1 MGHDK, CDR2 SYGVNS. V shed 3 bases and J shed 6 bases, with 14 bases lying between them. The sequence was obtained from a woman younger than 30 in good health and CMV-seropositive. The V call is TRBV25-1, the J call TRBJ1-2; maybe TRBD1 (5 bases). Material: PBMCs. The CDR3 loop is CASSELGQLHGYTF. The CDR3 DNA follows: TGTGCCAGCAGTGAGTTGGGGCAGCTTCATGGCTACACCTTC.